Below are 28 T cell receptor beta chains sequenced from a single sample in a study of OX40 agonist ivuxolimab in advanced cancers. TCRdb's copy holds only in-frame clones and misses some; the assay was immunoSEQ multiplex PCR. Of roughly 100,000 clones in the sample, around 89% were seen once. The sequencing used CD4+ or CD8+ T cells sorted from blood, collected in a trial of the OX40 agonist ivuxolimab. Receptor source: an adult with an advanced solid tumor such as melanoma, head and neck, liver or kidney cancer.

The V and J genes are TRBV10-1 and TRBJ2-7; 10 bases map to TRBD1. V was clipped by 7 bases and J by 3 bases; unmatched bases: 6. This CDR3 comprises 14 residues. Per germline, CDR1 WNHNN and CDR2 SYGVQD (reference sequence). The CDR3 loop reads CASNPGTGDYEQYF. CDR3 coding DNA: TGCGCCAGCAATCCCGGGACAGGGGACTACGAGCAGTACTTC.

The gene calls are TRBV7-8 and TRBJ2-2; D gene unclear. V shed 5 bases and J shed 1 base, with 5 bases lying between them. Germline V gene data show CDR1 as SGHVS and CDR2 as FQNEAQ. The CDR3 has 13 amino acids. The CDR3 bases are TGTGCCAGCAGCATAGGGAACACCGGGGAGCTGTTTTTT. It codes for CASSIGNTGELFF.

As regards this clone: Other nucleotide sequences in the sample specify the same CDR3. The chain uses TRBV6-6 and TRBJ2-1; 13 bases align to TRBD2. The ends lost 8 bases at V and 6 bases at J; junction bases unmatched: 1. The CDR3 length is 13 residues. The germline V gene encodes CDR1 MNHNY and CDR2 SVGAGI (reference sequence). This chain's CDR3 is CASGLAGVNEQFF. CDR3 sequence (DNA): TGTGCCAGCGGACTAGCGGGAGTCAATGAGCAGTTCTTC.

V gene TRBV10-3 combines with J gene TRBJ2-1; TRBD2 matches 7 bases. The CDR3 has 16 residues. Germline trimming cut 2 bases from V and 2 bases from J; bases unmatched to any gene: 6. In germline, CDR1 is ENHRY, CDR2 SYGVKD. Here the CDR3 reads CAISEVSSGPYNEQFF. CDR3 in DNA: TGTGCCATCAGTGAGGTCTCTAGCGGACCCTACAATGAGCAGTTCTTC.

This chain joins TRBV11-2 and TRBJ1-1; unclear D gene. The V and J ends lost 4 bases and 6 bases respectively, with 27 bases between them. Per the germline V gene, CDR1 is SGHAT and CDR2 is FQNNGV. The CDR3 is 18 residues long. CDR3 protein: CASSSRAEGGMFGAEAFF. The CDR3 DNA follows: TGTGCCAGCAGCTCAAGGGCGGAAGGAGGAATGTTCGGGGCTGAAGCTTTCTTT.

The chain carries TRBV10-3 and TRBJ1-2, with 7 bases fitting TRBD1. With 6 bases clipped from V and 3 bases from J, the junction kept 4 bases outside the gene matches. Per the germline V gene, CDR1 is ENHRY and CDR2 is SYGVKD. This CDR3 has 13 amino acids. For the CDR3, the DNA is TGTGCCATCAGCTCCGACAGGGACTATGGCTACACCTTC. It specifies CAISSDRDYGYTF.

This chain joins TRBV27 and TRBJ1-4; D not resolved. V shed 8 bases and J shed 0 bases, with 13 bases lying between them. The germline gives CDR1 MNHEY, CDR2 SMNVEV (reference sequence). The CDR3 loop spans 15 amino acids. DNA for the CDR3: TGTGCCAGCTGCTCGATCTACTCAACTAATGAAAAACTGTTTTTT. This sequence encodes CASCSIYSTNEKLFF. The variable domain in full, completed from reference TRBV27 and TRBJ1-4, reads EAQVTQNPRYLITVTGKKLTVTCSQNMNHEYMSWYRQDPGLGLRQIYYSMNVEVTDKGDVPEGYKVSRKEKRNFPLILESPSPNQTSLYFCASCSIYSTNEKLFFGSGTQLSVL.

The CDR3 nucleotides are TGTGCCAGCGAGACAGGGGCTAACACTGAAGCTTTCTTT. Residues: CASETGANTEAFF. This chain connects TRBV6-1 to TRBJ1-1; TRBD1 aligns across 8 bases. Germline assignment: CDR1 MNHNS and CDR2 SASEGT. J was trimmed by 2 bases and V by 8 bases; bases with no gene match: 4. CDR3 size: 13 residues.

This chain uses TRBV28 with TRBJ2-2; D unclear. Per the germline V gene, CDR1 is MDHEN and CDR2 is SYDVKM. The CDR3 is 14 amino acids. V lost 6 bases, J lost 1 base, and 9 bases lay in between. CDR3 nucleotide sequence: TGTGCCAGCAGCCAGCGAGGGAACACCGGGGAGCTGTTTTTT. Encoded protein: CASSQRGNTGELFF.

J is TRBJ1-3 and V is TRBV9, with D possibly TRBD1 on 6 matching bases. CDR3 length: 14 residues. Germline-derived CDR1 and CDR2 are SGDLS and YYNGEE. Trimming left V 0 bases short and J 4 bases short, with 8 bases between. Here the CDR3 DNA reads TGTGCCAGCAGCGTAGGAGGGGGAGGAAACACCATATATTTT. Its translation is CASSVGGGGNTIYF.

The chain combines TRBV2 with TRBJ1-2; D is perhaps TRBD1 (5 bases). The CDR3 sequence is 14 residues long. Germline CDR1 and CDR2: SNHLY and FYNNEI. Trimming removed 0 bases at V and 8 bases at J, with 13 bases between. The CDR3 is CASSEAWGSEGYTF. The CDR3 DNA follows: TGTGCCAGCAGTGAAGCATGGGGGAGTGAGGGCTACACCTTC. The full variable domain, its missing parts supplied by reference TRBV2 and TRBJ1-2, is EPEVTQTPSHQVTQMGQEVILRCVPISNHLYFYWYRQILGQKVEFLVSFYNNEISEKSEIFDDQFSVERPDGSNFTLKIRSTKLEDSAMYFCASSEAWGSEGYTFGSGTRLTVV.

J is TRBJ2-4 and V is TRBV2; 7 bases match TRBD1. The CDR3 totals 14 residues. Germline CDR1 SNHLY, CDR2 FYNNEI. The V gene end was trimmed by 6 bases and the J gene end by 6 bases; junction bases not matched to a gene: 8. This CDR3 reads CASSSRDRLNIQYF. In DNA form, the CDR3 reads TGTGCCAGCAGCTCTCGGGACAGACTAAACATTCAGTACTTC. Full variable domain (remainder filled in from reference TRBV2 and TRBJ2-4): EPEVTQTPSHQVTQMGQEVILRCVPISNHLYFYWYRQILGQKVEFLVSFYNNEISEKSEIFDDQFSVERPDGSNFTLKIRSTKLEDSAMYFCASSSRDRLNIQYFGAGTRLSVL.

The chain carries TRBV27 and TRBJ1-5; D might be TRBD1 (6 bases). Trimming took off 10 bases at V and 7 bases at J, with 20 bases between the two ends. Germline CDR1 reads MNHEY; CDR2 reads SMNVEV (reference sequence). CDR3 length: 14 amino acids. CDR3 sequence: CATSVSGARQPQHF. CDR3 DNA: TGTGCCACCAGCGTATCGGGGGCTAGGCAGCCCCAGCATTTT.

V is TRBV6-1 and J is TRBJ2-1; 15 nucleotides line up with TRBD2. The CDR3 consists of 14 residues. Germline V gene data show CDR1 as MNHNS and CDR2 as SASEGT. V was pared by 11 bases and J by 7 bases, with 6 bases of the junction left unmatched. CDR3 bases: TGTGCCGCGACGGGACTAGCGGGAGGTAATGAGCAGTTCTTC. This encodes CAATGLAGGNEQFF.

The CDR3 region is CASSHSGRALETQYF. CDR3 in DNA: TGTGCCAGCTCACATAGCGGGAGGGCCTTGGAGACCCAGTACTTC. The rearrangement links TRBV27 to TRBJ2-5, with 11 bases that match TRBD2. The CDR3 contains 15 residues. Germline V lookup: CDR1 MNHEY, CDR2 SMNVEV (reference sequence). J was trimmed by 5 bases and V by 8 bases; bases with no gene match: 10.

J is TRBJ2-5 and V is TRBV7-9, with D hard to call. The end of the DNA aligns better with TRBJ2-7, so the J call may be wrong. CDR1 and CDR2 from the germline V gene are SEHNR and FQNEAQ (reference sequence). This CDR3 region has 13 residues. CDR3 amino acids: CASSSPRSYEQYF. CDR3 DNA sequence: TGTGCCAGCAGCTCCCCGAGGTCATACGAGCAGTACTTC.

The chain employs TRBV30 and TRBJ2-7; 9 bases match TRBD2. The CDR3 runs to 13 residues. Germline values: CDR1 GTSNPN, CDR2 SVGIG (reference sequence). Germline trimming cut 5 bases from V and 4 bases from J; bases unmatched to any gene: 6. In DNA form, the CDR3 reads TGTGCCTGGGGGCGGGGACTAGCTTACGAGCAGTACTTC. Translated, it gives CAWGRGLAYEQYF.

The rearrangement joins TRBV4-1 to TRBJ2-1; D possibly corresponds to TRBD1 (6 bases). V was shortened by 1 base and J by 8 bases, with 15 bases between the two germline ends. The CDR3 is 15 amino acids. Germline lookup yields CDR1 MGHRA and CDR2 YSYEKL. The CDR3 DNA reads TGCGCCAGCAGCCAAGGGCAGGGGCTGGACGATGAGCAGTTCTTC. This gives the protein CASSQGQGLDDEQFF.

The rearrangement joins TRBV27 to TRBJ2-1; D may correspond to TRBD1 or TRBD2 (5 bases each). Germline V gene lookup returns CDR1 MNHEY and CDR2 SMNVEV (reference sequence). Trimming shortened V by 7 bases and J by 7 bases, and 17 bases separated the two germline ends. The CDR3 runs 14 residues. For the CDR3, the DNA is TGTGCCAGCAAACCCGGGACCAGCGGAAATGAGCAGTTCTTC. It is translated as CASKPGTSGNEQFF.

The chain links TRBV7-3 to TRBJ2-1; possibly TRBD1 for D (6 bases). The germline V and J ends were trimmed by 5 bases and 6 bases, with 11 bases remaining between them. The CDR3 totals 13 residues. Germline loops: CDR1 SGHTA, CDR2 FQGTGA. The CDR3 is CASSLQGLNEQFF. In DNA form, the CDR3 reads TGTGCCAGCAGCCTACAGGGCCTCAATGAGCAGTTCTTC.

The chain joins TRBV5-1 to TRBJ1-2, with TRBD1 matching over 8 bases. Germline CDR1 is SGHRS and CDR2 is YFSETQ. The J segment lost 4 bases and the V segment lost 4 bases, leaving 15 bases of the junction unmatched. This CDR3 comprises 17 residues. This CDR3 reads CASSPGQASDNFYGYTF. In nucleotides, the CDR3 is TGCGCCAGCAGCCCGGGACAGGCTAGCGACAATTTCTATGGCTACACCTTC.

J is TRBJ1-4 and V is TRBV5-1; D unresolved. The length of the CDR3 is 14 residues. V was cut by 0 bases and J by 4 bases, with 7 bases left in between. Germline CDR1 and CDR2: SGHRS and YFSETQ. The CDR3 region has the DNA TGCGCCAGCAGCTTGGGGAGCATTAATGAAAAACTGTTTTTT. This gives the protein CASSLGSINEKLFF.

The gene calls are TRBV28 and TRBJ2-2; 8 positions agree with TRBD1. The CDR3 extends over 14 amino acids. From germline, CDR1 is MDHEN and CDR2 SYDVKM. V dropped 3 bases and J dropped 6; count of bases not matched to a gene: 3. As DNA, the CDR3 is TGTGCCAGCAGTTTGACAGGGGTAGCCGGGGAGCTGTTTTTT. It codes for CASSLTGVAGELFF.

V usage is TRBV19 and J usage is TRBJ2-5; possible D gene TRBD1, 6 bases. The V gene's germline CDR1 is LNHDA and CDR2 SQIVND (reference sequence). This CDR3 spans 11 amino acids. The V and J ends lost 9 bases and 4 bases respectively, with 9 bases between them. The CDR3, as DNA: TGTGCCAGCAGAGGGGGAGAGACCCAGTACTTC. Translated, it gives CASRGGETQYF.

The V and J genes are TRBV27 and TRBJ2-3; TRBD1 aligns across 7 bases. Germline CDR1 is MNHEY and CDR2 is SMNVEV (reference sequence). The CDR3 covers 13 residues. With V trimmed by 0 bases and J by 10 bases, 4 bases remained unmatched. Here the CDR3 reads CASSLSRTGAQYF. The DNA for the CDR3 is TGTGCCAGCAGTTTATCCCGGACAGGTGCGCAGTATTTT.

V usage is TRBV5-6 and J usage is TRBJ2-7; 7 bases align to TRBD2. The V gene end was trimmed by 4 bases and the J gene end by 4 bases; junction bases not matched to a gene: 11. The germline V gene has CDR1 SGHDT and CDR2 YYEEEE. The CDR3 loop spans 15 amino acids. DNA of the CDR3: TGTGCCAGCAGCCAAAAGCGGGGATACCTTTACGAGCAGTACTTC. Translating it yields CASSQKRGYLYEQYF.

The chain carries TRBV11-3 and TRBJ2-1; a possible D gene is TRBD1 (8 bases). This CDR3 has 17 residues. The germline V and J ends were trimmed by 4 bases and 7 bases, with 23 bases remaining between them. Per the germline V gene, CDR1 is SGHNT and CDR2 is YENEEA. This CDR3 is CASSWPAGGGSENEQFF. In DNA, the CDR3 is TGTGCCAGCAGCTGGCCCGCAGGGGGCGGGAGTGAAAATGAGCAGTTCTTC.

Here the CDR3 reads CAWSPGLGTYEQYF. CDR3 bases: TGTGCCTGGAGCCCGGGGCTGGGCACCTACGAGCAGTACTTC. This rearrangement joins TRBV30 to TRBJ2-7, with D perhaps assigned TRBD1 or TRBD2 (5 bases each). CDR3 size: 14 residues. Germline V gives CDR1 GTSNPN, CDR2 SVGIG (reference sequence). Trimming stripped 3 bases from V and 2 bases from J, with 14 bases between.